The rows below give T cell receptor beta chains drawn from one sample of a study of control samples from healthy donors and cancer patients. Here immunoSEQ multiplex PCR was the method, and the copy in TCRdb shows in-frame clones only, minus some. This sample has 100,000 to 150,000 clones, with roughly 87% found just once. The sequenced material came from blood. The receptors derive from a man younger than 30 in good health. Each CDR3 is given with its conserved first and last residue. The order of the fields is V gene, J gene, CDR3 length, CDR3 protein.

TRBV25-1,TRBJ1-2,13,CASSYRGGYGYTF
TRBV7-9,TRBJ2-1,14,CASSLFLSGEDGFF
TRBV5-6,TRBJ2-7,15,CASSSTGKDSYEQYF
TRBV14,TRBJ1-6,14,CASSLKPPNSPLHF
TRBV27,TRBJ2-5,15,CASSLSGGGIETQYF
TRBV24-1,TRBJ2-5,15,CATSGPGLATETQYF
TRBV9,TRBJ2-1,17,CASSVGANVCSYNEQFF
TRBV6-1,TRBJ2-5,16,CASSDDPELAGETQYF
TRBV6-6,TRBJ1-4,15,CASSPGGGRNEKLFF
TRBV7-9,TRBJ1-2,14,CASSFYSSNYGYTF
TRBV19,TRBJ1-5,13,CASSIGPGQPQHF
TRBV14,TRBJ1-6,17,CASSDLDRPIGDSPLHF
TRBV24-1,TRBJ2-1,18,CATSDLRGRGLGRSEQFF
TRBV29-1,TRBJ2-2,13,CSSWDRGGGELFF
TRBV6-5,TRBJ2-1,13,CASRGSSYNEQFF
TRBV5-6,TRBJ2-3,14,CASSALDSTDTQYF
TRBV24-1,TRBJ1-5,14,CATRGTGGNQPQHF
TRBV18,TRBJ2-1,18,CASSPPSRTVFFHNEQFF
TRBV18,TRBJ1-5,15,CASSQSDRNNQPQHF
TRBV7-7,TRBJ2-7,13,CASSASSGGEQYF
TRBV5-1,TRBJ1-5,15,CASSLVGELGQPQHF
TRBV7-2,TRBJ2-1,11,CASSLYDEQFF
TRBV14,TRBJ2-3,15,CASSQGGTSVYTQYF
TRBV10-2,TRBJ2-5,16,CASSESIAGGQETQYF
TRBV25-1,TRBJ2-3,14,CASSEYRGTDTQYF
TRBV27,TRBJ1-5,13,CASSFLGGQPQHF
TRBV19,TRBJ2-6,13,CASCLSGANVLTF
TRBV24-1,TRBJ2-1,16,CATSDFPTGAGFEQFF
TRBV9,TRBJ2-1,14,CASSARSDNNEQFF
TRBV28,TRBJ2-2,15,CASSFTGGNSGELFF
TRBV14,TRBJ2-3,15,CASSRAGGPSDTQYF
TRBV6-5,TRBJ2-5,15,CASVGGHLYQETQYF
TRBV27,TRBJ2-2,13,CASRTGDTGELFF
TRBV6-1,TRBJ2-7,12,CASSEVSRGRYF
TRBV9,TRBJ2-1,15,CASSVAGTTIDEQFF
TRBV6-5,TRBJ2-4,13,CASSYNRENIQYF
TRBV4-3,TRBJ1-2,14,CASSQAGQFYGYTF
TRBV7-9,TRBJ1-1,14,CASSFGGLNTEAFF
TRBV4-3,TRBJ2-1,20,CASSQELVAGQPGGYNEQFF
TRBV10-1,TRBJ2-3,15,CASSDGGGDADTQYF
TRBV21-1,TRBJ1-1,13,CASSLTFVPEAFF
TRBV4-3,TRBJ2-3,15,CASSQGGTSTDTQYF
TRBV7-6,TRBJ2-7,18,CASSSNPGGTGGNYEQYF
TRBV4-1,TRBJ2-3,15,CASSLAGPGTDTQYF
TRBV27,TRBJ1-2,14,CASARDRLNYGYTF
TRBV9,TRBJ2-7,14,CASSARVPPYEQYF
TRBV9,TRBJ1-1,13,CASNTGMNTEAFF
TRBV6-6,TRBJ1-1,10,CASGYTEAFF
TRBV27,TRBJ2-1,12,CASSLRGTEQFF
TRBV10-1,TRBJ1-3,16,CASSETGPTSGNTIYF
TRBV7-9,TRBJ2-1,18,CASSLQGSSAFPGNEQFF
TRBV24-1,TRBJ2-1,14,CATSDFPNTGPQFF
TRBV20-1,TRBJ2-7,13,CSASASGIYEQYF
TRBV9,TRBJ2-7,12,CASSPSSYEQYF
TRBV30,TRBJ1-5,12,CAWSNSNQPQHF
TRBV5-1,TRBJ1-1,17,CASSLRSRGEQTPEAFF
TRBV19,TRBJ1-5,15,CATRMGGGRQQPQHF
TRBV25-1,TRBJ2-1,15,CASSFPPSGADEQFF
TRBV6-2/TRBV6-3,TRBJ2-5,14,CASSYFAGWETQYF
TRBV7-9,TRBJ1-2,16,CASRAGQGNLGLGYTF